The TCR beta chain described here comes from a study of blood T cell repertoires in COVID-19. Study context: Samples representing acute and convalescent COVID-19 were sourced from the United States, Italy and Spain.

CDR3 length: 11 residues. V dropped 10 bases and J dropped 6 bases, with 12 bases sitting between them. Germline CDR1 and CDR2: SNHLY and FYNNEI. In the authors' workflow: Scientists estimated how many nucleated cells there were by amplifying reference gene primers. This table comes from immunoSEQ multiplex PCR, and its TCRdb copy is limited to in-frame clones, with some not included. V, J and clone size are those of that table, while D and trimming were read from the DNA. The table shows more than 300,000 clones, with about 88% occurring only once. This clone was seen more than once but under ten times.

The chain has TRBV2 and TRBJ1-2; no reliable D call. The sequencing input was peripheral blood. This clonotype was obtained from an older woman with COVID-19, enrolled during active disease. The CDR3 loop reads CAKTRGDGYTF. CDR3 DNA: TGTGCCAAAACTCGGGGAGATGGCTACACCTTC.